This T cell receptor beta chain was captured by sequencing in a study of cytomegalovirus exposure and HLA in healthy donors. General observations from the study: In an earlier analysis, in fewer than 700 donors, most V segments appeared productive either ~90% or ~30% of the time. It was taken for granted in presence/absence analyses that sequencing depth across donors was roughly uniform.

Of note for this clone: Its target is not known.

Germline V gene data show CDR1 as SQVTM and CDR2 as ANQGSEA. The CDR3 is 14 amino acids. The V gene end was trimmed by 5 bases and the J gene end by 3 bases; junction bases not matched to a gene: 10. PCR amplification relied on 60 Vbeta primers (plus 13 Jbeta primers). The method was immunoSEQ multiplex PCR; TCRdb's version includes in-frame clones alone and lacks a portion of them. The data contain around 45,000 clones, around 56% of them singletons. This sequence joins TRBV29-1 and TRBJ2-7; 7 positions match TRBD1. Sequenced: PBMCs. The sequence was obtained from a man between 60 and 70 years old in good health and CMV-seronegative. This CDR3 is CSVQSGTEIYEQYF. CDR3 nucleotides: TGCAGCGTTCAGTCCGGGACAGAGATCTACGAGCAGTACTTC.